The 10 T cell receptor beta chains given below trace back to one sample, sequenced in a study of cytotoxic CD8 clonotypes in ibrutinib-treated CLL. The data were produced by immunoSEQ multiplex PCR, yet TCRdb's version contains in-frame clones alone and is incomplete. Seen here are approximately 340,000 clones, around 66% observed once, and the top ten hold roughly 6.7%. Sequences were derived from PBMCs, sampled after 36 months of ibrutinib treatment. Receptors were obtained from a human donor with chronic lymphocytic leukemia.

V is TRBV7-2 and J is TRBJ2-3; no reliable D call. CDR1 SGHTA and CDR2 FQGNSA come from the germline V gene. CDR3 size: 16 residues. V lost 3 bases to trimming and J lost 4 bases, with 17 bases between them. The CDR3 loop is CASSFGRPDGPDTQYF. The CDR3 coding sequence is TGTGCCAGCAGCTTCGGACGCCCCGATGGGCCAGATACGCAGTATTTT. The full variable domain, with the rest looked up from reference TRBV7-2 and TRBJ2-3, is GAGVSQSPSNKVTEKGKDVELRCDPISGHTALYWYRQSLGQGLEFLIYFQGNSAPDKSGLPSDRFSAERTGGSVSTLTIQRTQQEDSAVYLCASSFGRPDGPDTQYFGPGTRLTVL.

CDR3 region: CASSNRGRQFF. Here the CDR3 DNA reads TGTGCCAGCAGTAACAGGGGGCGGCAGTTCTTC. The gene calls are TRBV28 and TRBJ2-1; TRBD1 matches 9 bases. This CDR3 spans 11 amino acids. V lost 5 bases and J lost 12; bases outside the gene matches: 2. Germline CDR1 is MDHEN and CDR2 is SYDVKM.

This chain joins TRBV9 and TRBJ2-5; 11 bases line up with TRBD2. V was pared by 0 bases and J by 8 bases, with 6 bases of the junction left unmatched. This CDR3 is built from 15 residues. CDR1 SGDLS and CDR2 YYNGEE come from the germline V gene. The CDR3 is CASSVATSGVGTQYF. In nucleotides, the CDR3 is TGTGCCAGCAGCGTAGCGACTAGCGGGGTCGGCACCCAGTACTTC.

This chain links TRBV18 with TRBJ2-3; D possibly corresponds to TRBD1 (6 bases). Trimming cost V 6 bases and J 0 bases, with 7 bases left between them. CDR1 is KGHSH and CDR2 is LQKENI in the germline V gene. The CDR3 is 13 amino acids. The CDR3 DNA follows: TGTGCCAGCTCGGGACAAAGCACAGATACGCAGTATTTT. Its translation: CASSGQSTDTQYF.

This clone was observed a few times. The CDR3 loop is CASSTMWGEDSPLHF. The DNA for the CDR3 is TGTGCCAGCAGTACGATGTGGGGGGAGGATTCACCCCTCCACTTT. V and J are TRBV6-5 and TRBJ1-6; the D gene is possibly TRBD1 (5 bases). With 5 bases removed from V and 8 bases from J, the gap between germline ends came to 16 bases. Germline CDR1 and CDR2: MNHEY and SVGAGI. The CDR3 has 15 amino acids.

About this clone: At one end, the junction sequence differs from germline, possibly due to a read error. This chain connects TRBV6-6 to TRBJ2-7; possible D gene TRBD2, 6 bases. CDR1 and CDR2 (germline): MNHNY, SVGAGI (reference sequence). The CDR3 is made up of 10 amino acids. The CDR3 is CASSNRDFSF. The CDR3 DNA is TGTGCCAGCAGTAACCGGGACTTTAGCTTC.

The CDR3 region has the DNA TGTGCCAGCAGCCCAGACAGGGCCTTTAACTATGGCTACACCTTC. Translation: CASSPDRAFNYGYTF. The chain is built from TRBV7-3 and TRBJ1-2, with 7 positions matching TRBD1. V was clipped by 5 bases and J by 1 base; unmatched bases: 7. CDR1 is SGHTA and CDR2 is FQGTGA in the germline V gene. This CDR3 is 15 amino acids long.

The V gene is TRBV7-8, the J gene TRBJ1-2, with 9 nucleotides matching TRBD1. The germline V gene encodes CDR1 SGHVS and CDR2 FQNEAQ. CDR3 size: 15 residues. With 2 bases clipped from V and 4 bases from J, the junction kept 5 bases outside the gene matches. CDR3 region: CASSLPSTGGYGYTF. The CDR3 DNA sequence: TGTGCCAGCAGCTTACCTTCGACAGGGGGCTATGGCTACACCTTC. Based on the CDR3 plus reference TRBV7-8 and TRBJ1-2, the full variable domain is GAGVSQSPRYKVAKRGQDVALRCDPISGHVSLFWYQQALGQGPEFLTYFQNEAQLDKSGLPSDRFFAERPEGSVSTLKIQRTQQEDSAVYLCASSLPSTGGYGYTFGSGTRLTVV.

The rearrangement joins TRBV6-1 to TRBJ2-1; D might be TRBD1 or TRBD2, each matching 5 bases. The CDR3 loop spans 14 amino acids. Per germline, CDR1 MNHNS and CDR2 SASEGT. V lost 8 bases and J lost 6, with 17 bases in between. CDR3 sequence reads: CASSDSRAGNEQFF. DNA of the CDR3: TGTGCCAGCTCCGATAGCAGGGCGGGCAATGAGCAGTTCTTC.

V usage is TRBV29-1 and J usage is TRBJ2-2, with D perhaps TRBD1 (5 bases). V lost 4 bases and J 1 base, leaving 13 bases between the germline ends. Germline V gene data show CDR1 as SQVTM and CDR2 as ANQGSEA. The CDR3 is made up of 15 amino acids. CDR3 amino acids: CSVVAYDRNTGELFF. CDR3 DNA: TGCAGCGTTGTGGCTTACGACAGGAACACCGGGGAGCTGTTTTTT.